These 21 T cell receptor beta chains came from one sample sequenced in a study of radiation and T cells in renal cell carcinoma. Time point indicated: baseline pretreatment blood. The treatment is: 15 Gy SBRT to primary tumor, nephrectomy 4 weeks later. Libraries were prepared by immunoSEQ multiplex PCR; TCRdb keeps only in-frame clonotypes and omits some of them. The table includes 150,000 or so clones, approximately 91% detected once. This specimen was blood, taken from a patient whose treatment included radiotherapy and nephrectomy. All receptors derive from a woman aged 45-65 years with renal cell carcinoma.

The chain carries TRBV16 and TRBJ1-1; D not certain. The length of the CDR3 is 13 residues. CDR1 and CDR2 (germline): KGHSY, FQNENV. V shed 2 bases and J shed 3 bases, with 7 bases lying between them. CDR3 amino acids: CASSQQRHTEAFF. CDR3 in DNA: TGTGCCAGCAGCCAACAACGGCACACTGAAGCTTTCTTT.

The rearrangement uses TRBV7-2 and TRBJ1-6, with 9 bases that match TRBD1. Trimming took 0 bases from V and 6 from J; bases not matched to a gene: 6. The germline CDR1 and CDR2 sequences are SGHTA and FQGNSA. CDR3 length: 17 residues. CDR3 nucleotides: TGTGCCAGCAGCTTAGCGCCGACAGGGGGAGGTAATTCACCCCTCCACTTT. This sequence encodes CASSLAPTGGGNSPLHF.

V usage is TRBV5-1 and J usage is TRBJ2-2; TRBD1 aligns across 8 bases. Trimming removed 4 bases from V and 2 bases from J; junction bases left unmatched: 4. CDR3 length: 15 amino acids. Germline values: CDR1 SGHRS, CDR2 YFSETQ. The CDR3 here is CASSPRGRNTGELFF. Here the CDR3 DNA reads TGCGCCAGCAGCCCCAGGGGGCGAAACACCGGGGAGCTGTTTTTT.

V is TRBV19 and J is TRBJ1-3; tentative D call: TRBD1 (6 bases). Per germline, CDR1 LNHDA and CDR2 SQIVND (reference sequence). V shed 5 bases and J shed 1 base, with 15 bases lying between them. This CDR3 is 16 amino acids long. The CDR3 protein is CASSWGRGGSGNTIYF. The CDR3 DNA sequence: TGTGCCAGTAGTTGGGGCCGAGGGGGATCTGGAAACACCATATATTTT.

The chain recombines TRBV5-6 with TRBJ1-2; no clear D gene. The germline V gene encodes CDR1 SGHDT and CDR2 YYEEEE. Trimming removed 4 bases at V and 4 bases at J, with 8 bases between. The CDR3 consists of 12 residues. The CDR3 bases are TGTGCCAGCAGCCAGGACCTCTATGGCTACACCTTC. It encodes CASSQDLYGYTF.

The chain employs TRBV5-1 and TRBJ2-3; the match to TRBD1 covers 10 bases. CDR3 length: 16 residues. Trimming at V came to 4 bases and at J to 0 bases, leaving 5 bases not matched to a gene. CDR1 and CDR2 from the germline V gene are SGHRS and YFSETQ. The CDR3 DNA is TGCGCCAGCAGCCCGCGGACAGGGGGGAGCACAGATACGCAGTATTTT. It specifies CASSPRTGGSTDTQYF.

CDR3 nucleotide sequence: TGTGCCACCAGCAGAGATTTCACAGATACGCAGTATTTT. It translates to CATSRDFTDTQYF. The chain is built from TRBV15 and TRBJ2-3; D unresolved. This CDR3 spans 13 amino acids. V was cut by 0 bases and J by 2 bases, with 3 bases left in between. The germline gives CDR1 LNHNV, CDR2 YYDKDF (reference sequence).

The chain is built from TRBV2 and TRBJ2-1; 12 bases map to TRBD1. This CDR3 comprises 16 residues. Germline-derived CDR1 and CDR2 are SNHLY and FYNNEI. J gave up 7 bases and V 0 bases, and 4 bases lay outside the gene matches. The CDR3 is CASSEAGTGGGNEQFF. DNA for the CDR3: TGTGCCAGCAGTGAAGCTGGGACAGGGGGCGGGAATGAGCAGTTCTTC. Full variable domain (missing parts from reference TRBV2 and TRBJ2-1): EPEVTQTPSHQVTQMGQEVILRCVPISNHLYFYWYRQILGQKVEFLVSFYNNEISEKSEIFDDQFSVERPDGSNFTLKIRSTKLEDSAMYFCASSEAGTGGGNEQFFGPGTRLTVL.

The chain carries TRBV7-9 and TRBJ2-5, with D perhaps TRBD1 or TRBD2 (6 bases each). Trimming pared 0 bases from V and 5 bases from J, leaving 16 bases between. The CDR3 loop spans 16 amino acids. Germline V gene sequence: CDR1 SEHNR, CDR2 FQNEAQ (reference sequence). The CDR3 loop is CASSLAVWGALETQYF. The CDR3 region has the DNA TGTGCCAGCAGCTTAGCTGTCTGGGGGGCTCTGGAGACCCAGTACTTC.

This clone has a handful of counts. The CDR3: CASSENGGAAEAFF. For the CDR3, the DNA is TGTGCCAGCAGTGAAAATGGAGGGGCAGCTGAAGCTTTCTTT. The rearrangement uses TRBV6-1 and TRBJ1-1, with TRBD1 as a possible D gene (5 bases). The ends were cut back, 2 bases at V and 6 bases at J, with 13 bases in the middle. This CDR3 has 14 amino acids. Germline CDR1 reads MNHNS; CDR2 reads SASEGT.

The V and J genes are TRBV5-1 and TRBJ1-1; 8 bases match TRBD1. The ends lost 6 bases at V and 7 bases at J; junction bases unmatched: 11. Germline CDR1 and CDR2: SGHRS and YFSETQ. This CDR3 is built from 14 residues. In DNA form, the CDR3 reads TGCGCCAGCACGCCTTGGCCAGACAGGGGTGAAGCTTTCTTT. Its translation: CASTPWPDRGEAFF.

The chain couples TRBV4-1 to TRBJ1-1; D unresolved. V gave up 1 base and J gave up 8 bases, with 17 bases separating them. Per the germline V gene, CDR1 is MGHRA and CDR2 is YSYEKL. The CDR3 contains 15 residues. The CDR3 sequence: CASSQVGLAGSEAFF. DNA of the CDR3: TGCGCCAGCAGCCAAGTCGGGTTGGCGGGATCAGAAGCTTTCTTT.

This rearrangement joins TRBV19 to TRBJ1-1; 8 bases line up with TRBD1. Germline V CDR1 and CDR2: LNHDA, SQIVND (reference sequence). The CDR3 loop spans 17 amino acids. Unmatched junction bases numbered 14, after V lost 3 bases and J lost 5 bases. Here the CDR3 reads CASSIARTGRGSTEAFF. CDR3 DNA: TGTGCCAGTAGTATTGCCCGGACAGGGCGGGGGTCGACTGAAGCTTTCTTT.

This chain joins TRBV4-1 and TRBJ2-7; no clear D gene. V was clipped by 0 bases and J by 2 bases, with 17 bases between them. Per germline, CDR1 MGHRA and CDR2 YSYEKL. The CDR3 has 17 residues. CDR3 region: CASSQEFYGRATYEQYF. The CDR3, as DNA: TGCGCCAGCAGCCAAGAATTCTATGGAAGGGCGACCTACGAGCAGTACTTC.

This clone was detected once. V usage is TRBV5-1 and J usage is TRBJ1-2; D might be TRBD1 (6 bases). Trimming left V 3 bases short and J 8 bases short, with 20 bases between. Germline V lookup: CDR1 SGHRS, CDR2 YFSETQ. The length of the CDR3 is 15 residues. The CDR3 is CASSSLSNRAGGYTF. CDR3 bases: TGCGCCAGCAGCTCTCTGAGTAACAGGGCCGGCGGCTACACCTTC.

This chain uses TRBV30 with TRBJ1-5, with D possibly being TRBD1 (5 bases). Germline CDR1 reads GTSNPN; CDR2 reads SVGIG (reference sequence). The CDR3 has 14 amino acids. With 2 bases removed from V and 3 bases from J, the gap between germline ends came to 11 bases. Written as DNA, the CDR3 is TGTGCCTGGAGTCAAGACAGCAACAATCAGCCCCAGCATTTT. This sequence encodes CAWSQDSNNQPQHF.

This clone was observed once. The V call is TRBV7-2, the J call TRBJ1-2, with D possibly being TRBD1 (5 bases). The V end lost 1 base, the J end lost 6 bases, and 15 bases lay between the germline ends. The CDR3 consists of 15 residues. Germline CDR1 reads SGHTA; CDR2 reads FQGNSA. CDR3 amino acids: CASSLEGREADGYTF. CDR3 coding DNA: TGTGCCAGCAGCTTAGAGGGGCGGGAAGCGGATGGCTACACCTTC. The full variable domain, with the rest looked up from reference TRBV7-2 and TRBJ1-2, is GAGVSQSPSNKVTEKGKDVELRCDPISGHTALYWYRQSLGQGLEFLIYFQGNSAPDKSGLPSDRFSAERTGGSVSTLTIQRTQQEDSAVYLCASSLEGREADGYTFGSGTRLTVV.

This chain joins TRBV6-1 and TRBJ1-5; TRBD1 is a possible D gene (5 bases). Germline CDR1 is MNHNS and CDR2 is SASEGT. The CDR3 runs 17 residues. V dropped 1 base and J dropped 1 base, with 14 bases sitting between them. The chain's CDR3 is CASSEGRRGWSNQPQHF. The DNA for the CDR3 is TGTGCCAGCAGTGAAGGTAGGAGGGGCTGGAGCAATCAGCCCCAGCATTTT.

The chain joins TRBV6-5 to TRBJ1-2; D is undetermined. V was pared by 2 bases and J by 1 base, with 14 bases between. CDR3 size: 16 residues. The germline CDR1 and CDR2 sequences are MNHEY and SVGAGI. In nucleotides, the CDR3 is TGTGCCAGCAGTTACGCCTCCTTCGGGGTTAACTATGGCTACACCTTC. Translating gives CASSYASFGVNYGYTF.

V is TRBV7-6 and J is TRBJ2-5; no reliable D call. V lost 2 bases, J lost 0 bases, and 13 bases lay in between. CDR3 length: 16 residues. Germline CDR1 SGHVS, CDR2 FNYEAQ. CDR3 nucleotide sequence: TGTGCCAGCAGCTTATCCCCAAACCTGGACCAAGAGACCCAGTACTTC. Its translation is CASSLSPNLDQETQYF. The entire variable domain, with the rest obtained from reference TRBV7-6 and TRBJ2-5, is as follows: GAGVSQSPRYKVTKRGQDVALRCDPISGHVSLYWYRQALGQGPEFLTYFNYEAQQDKSGLPNDRFSAERPEGSISTLTIQRTEQRDSAMYRCASSLSPNLDQETQYFGPGTRLLVL.

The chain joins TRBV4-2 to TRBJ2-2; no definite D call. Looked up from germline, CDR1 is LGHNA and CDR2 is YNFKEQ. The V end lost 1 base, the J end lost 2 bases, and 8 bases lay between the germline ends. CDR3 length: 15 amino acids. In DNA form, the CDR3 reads TGTGCCAGCAGCCAAGGGTCAGGTAACACCGGGGAGCTGTTTTTT. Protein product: CASSQGSGNTGELFF.